This TCR beta chain stems from a study of T cells after yellow fever vaccination. By 5'RACE template switching, TCR cDNA was produced, with a universal primer site and UMIs added in the process. TCRdb fed the 5' RACE reads into MiXCR, producing one record per CDR3 protein. The table records around 310,000 distinct CDR3 sequences, approximately 3.9% of them present only once. Notes on the study in general: Clonotypes found in both CD4 and CD8 compartments made up a small share. Most clones from primary vaccination were detected again post-booster (just under 97% CD4, around 90% CD8).

This clonotype has ten or more counts. Antigen specificity is unknown. There are 12 residues in the CDR3. In germline, CDR1 is MNHEY, CDR2 SMNVEV (reference sequence). With V trimmed by 8 bases and J by 3 bases, 1 base remained unmatched. The origin of this receptor is a man aged 18 to 30 who received the YFV17D yellow fever vaccine. This specimen was PBMCs, taken 5 days after the yellow fever booster vaccination. The chain couples TRBV27 to TRBJ2-1, with TRBD2 matching 7 bases. The CDR3 spells CASGGDYNEQFF. The CDR3 DNA reads TGTGCCAGCGGGGGGGACTACAATGAGCAGTTCTTC.